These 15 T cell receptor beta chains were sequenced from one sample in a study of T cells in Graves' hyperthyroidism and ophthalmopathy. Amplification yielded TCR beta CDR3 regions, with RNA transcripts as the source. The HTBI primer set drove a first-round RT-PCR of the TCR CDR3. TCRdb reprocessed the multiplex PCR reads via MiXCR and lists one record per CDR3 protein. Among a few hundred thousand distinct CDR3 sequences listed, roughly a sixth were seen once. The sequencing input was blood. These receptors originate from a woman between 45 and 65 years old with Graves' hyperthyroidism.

The CDR3: CSAATSGSYEQYF. The CDR3 coding sequence is TGCAGTGCCGCGACTAGCGGGAGCTACGAGCAGTACTTC. V and J are TRBV20-1 and TRBJ2-7, with 12 bases matching TRBD2. This CDR3 spans 13 amino acids. After removal of 6 bases from V and 3 bases from J, the junction contained 3 bases not matched to a gene. The V gene's germline CDR1 is DFQATT and CDR2 SNEGSKA (reference sequence).

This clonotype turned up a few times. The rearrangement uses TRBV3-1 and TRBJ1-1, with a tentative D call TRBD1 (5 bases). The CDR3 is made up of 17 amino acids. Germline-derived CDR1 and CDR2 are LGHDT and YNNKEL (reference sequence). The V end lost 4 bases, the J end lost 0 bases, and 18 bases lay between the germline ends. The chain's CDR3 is CASSPSGPGGVNTEAFF. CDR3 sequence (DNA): TGTGCCAGCAGCCCATCGGGTCCCGGGGGGGTGAACACTGAAGCTTTCTTT.

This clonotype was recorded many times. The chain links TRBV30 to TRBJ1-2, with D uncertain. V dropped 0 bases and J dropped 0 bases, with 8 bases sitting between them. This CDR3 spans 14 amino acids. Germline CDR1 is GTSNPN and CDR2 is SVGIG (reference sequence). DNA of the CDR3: TGTGCCTGGAGTGTACAAGTAACTAACTATGGCTACACCTTC. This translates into CAWSVQVTNYGYTF.

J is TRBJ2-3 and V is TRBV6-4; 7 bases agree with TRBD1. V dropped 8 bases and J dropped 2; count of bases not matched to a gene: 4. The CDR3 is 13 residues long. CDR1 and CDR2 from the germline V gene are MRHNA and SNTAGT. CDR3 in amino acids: CASGTDYTDTQYF. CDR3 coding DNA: TGTGCCAGCGGGACAGACTACACAGATACGCAGTATTTT.

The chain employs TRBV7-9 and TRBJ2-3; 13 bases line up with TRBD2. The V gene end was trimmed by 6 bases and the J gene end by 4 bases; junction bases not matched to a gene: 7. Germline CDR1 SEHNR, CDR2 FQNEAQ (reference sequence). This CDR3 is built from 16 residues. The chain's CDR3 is CASSQTSGRTPDTQYF. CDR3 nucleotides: TGTGCCAGCAGTCAGACTAGCGGGAGGACCCCAGATACGCAGTATTTT.

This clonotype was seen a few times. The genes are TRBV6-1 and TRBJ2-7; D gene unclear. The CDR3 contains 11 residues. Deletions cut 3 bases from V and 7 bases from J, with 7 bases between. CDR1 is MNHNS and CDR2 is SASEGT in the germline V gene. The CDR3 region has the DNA TGTGCCAGCAGTGATTTGTATGAGCAGTACTTC. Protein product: CASSDLYEQYF.

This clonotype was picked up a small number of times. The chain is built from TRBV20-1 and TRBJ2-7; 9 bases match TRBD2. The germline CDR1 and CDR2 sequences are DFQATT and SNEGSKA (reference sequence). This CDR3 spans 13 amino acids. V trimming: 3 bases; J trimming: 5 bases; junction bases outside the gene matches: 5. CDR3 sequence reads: CSASFLAGNEQYF. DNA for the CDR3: TGCAGTGCTAGTTTTCTAGCGGGAAACGAGCAGTACTTC.

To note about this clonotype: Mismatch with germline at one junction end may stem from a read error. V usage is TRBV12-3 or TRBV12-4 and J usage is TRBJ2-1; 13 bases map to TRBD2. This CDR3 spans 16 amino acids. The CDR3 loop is CAGSGPGLAGVIEQFF. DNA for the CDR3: TGTGCCGGCAGTGGCCCCGGACTAGCGGGAGTTATTGAGCAGTTCTTC.

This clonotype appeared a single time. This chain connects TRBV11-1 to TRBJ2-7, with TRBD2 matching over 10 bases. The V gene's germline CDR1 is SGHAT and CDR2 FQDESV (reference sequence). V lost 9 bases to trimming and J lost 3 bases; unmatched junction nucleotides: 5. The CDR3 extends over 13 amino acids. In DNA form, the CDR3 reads TGTGCCAGTAAGGTAGCGGGAGGCTACGAGCAGTACTTC. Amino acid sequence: CASKVAGGYEQYF. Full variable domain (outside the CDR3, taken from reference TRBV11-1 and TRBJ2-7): EAEVAQSPRYKITEKSQAVAFWCDPISGHATLYWYRQILGQGPELLVQFQDESVVDDSQLPKDRFSAERLKGVDSTLKIQPAELGDSAMYLCASKVAGGYEQYFGPGTRLTVT.

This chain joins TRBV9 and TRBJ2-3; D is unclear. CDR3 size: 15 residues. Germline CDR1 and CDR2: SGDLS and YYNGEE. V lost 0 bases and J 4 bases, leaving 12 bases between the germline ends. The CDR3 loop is CASSVAGSWADTQYF. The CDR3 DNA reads TGTGCCAGCAGCGTAGCCGGTTCCTGGGCAGATACGCAGTATTTT.

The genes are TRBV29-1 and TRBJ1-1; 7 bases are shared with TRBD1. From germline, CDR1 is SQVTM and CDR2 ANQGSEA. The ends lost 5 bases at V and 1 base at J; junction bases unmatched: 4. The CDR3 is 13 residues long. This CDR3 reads CSVIRDRNTEAFF. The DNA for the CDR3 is TGCAGCGTTATCCGGGACAGGAACACTGAAGCTTTCTTT. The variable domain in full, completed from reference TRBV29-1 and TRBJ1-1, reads SAVISQKPSRDICQRGTSLTIQCQVDSQVTMMFWYRQQPGQSLTLIATANQGSEATYESGFVIDKFPISRPNLTFSTLTVSNMSPEDSSIYLCSVIRDRNTEAFFGQGTRLTVV.

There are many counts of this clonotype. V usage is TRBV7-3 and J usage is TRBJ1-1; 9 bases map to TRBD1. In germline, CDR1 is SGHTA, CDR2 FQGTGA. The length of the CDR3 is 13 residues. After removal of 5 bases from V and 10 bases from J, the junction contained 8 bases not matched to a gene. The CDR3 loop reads CASSLGTGSGAFF. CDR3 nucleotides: TGTGCCAGCAGCCTAGGGACAGGGAGTGGAGCTTTCTTT.

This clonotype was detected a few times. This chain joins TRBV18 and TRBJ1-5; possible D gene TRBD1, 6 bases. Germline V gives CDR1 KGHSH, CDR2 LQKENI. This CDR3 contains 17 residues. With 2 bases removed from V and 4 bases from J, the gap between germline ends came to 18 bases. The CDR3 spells CASSPGRGAIGNQPQHF. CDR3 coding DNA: TGTGCCAGCTCACCAGGGCGGGGGGCGATTGGGAATCAGCCCCAGCATTTT.

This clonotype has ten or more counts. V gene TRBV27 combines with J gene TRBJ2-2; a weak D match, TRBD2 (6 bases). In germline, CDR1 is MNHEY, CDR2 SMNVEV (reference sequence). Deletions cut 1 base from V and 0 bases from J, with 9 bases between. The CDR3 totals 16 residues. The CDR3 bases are TGTGCCAGCAGTTTATTGGGGGGTGCGAACACCGGGGAGCTGTTTTTT. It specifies CASSLLGGANTGELFF.

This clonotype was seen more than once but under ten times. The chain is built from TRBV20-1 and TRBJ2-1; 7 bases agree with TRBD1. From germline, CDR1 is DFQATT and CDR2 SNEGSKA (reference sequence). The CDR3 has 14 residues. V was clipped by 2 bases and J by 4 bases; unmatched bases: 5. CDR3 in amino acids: CSARKGAFYNEQFF. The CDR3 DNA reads TGCAGTGCTAGAAAGGGGGCCTTTTACAATGAGCAGTTCTTC.